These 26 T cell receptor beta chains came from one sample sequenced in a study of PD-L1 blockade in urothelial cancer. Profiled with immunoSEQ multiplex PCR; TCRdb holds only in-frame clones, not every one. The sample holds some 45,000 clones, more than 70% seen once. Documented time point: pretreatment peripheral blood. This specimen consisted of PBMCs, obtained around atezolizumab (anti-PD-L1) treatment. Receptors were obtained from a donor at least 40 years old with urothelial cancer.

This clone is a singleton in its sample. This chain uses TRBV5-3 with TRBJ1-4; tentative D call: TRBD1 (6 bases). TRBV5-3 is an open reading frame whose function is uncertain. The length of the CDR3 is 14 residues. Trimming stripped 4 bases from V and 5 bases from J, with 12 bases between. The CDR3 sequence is CARSLRQANEKLFF. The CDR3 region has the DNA TGTGCCAGAAGCCTACGACAGGCAAATGAAAAACTGTTTTTT.

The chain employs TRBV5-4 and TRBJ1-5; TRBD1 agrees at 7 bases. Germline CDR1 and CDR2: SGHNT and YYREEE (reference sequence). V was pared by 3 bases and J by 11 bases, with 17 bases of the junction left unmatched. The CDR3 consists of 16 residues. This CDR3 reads CASSSNPGTDPRAQHF. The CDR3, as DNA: TGTGCCAGCAGCTCTAACCCCGGGACAGATCCTCGGGCCCAGCATTTT.

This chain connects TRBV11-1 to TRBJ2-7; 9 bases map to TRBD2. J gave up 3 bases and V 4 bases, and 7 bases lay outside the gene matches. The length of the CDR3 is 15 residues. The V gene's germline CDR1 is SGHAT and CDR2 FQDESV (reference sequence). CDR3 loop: CASSWTSAEDYEQYF. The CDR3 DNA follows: TGTGCCAGCAGCTGGACTAGCGCTGAAGACTACGAGCAGTACTTC.

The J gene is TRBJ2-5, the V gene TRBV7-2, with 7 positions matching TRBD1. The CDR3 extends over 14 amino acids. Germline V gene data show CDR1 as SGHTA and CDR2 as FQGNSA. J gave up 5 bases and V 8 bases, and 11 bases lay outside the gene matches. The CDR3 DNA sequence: TGTGCCAGCTTCCCGCACAGGGGAGAGGAGACCCAGTACTTC. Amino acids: CASFPHRGEETQYF.

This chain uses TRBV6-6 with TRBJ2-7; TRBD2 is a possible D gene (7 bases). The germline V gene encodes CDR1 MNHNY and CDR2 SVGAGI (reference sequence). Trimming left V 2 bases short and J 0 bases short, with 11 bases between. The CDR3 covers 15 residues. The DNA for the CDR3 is TGTGCCAGCAGTTACGGGGGGGCCCACTCCTACGAGCAGTACTTC. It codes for CASSYGGAHSYEQYF.

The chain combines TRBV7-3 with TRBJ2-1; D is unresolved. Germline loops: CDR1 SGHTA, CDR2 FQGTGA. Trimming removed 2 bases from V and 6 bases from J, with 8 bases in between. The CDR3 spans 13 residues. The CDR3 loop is CASSLSPGNEQFF. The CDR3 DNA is TGTGCCAGCAGCTTATCGCCCGGCAATGAGCAGTTCTTC.

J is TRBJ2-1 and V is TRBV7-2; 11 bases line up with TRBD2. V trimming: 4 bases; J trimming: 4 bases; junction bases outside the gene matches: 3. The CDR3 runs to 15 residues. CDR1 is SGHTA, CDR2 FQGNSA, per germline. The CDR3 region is CASSSVAGGYNEQFF. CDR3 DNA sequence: TGTGCCAGCAGCTCAGTAGCGGGGGGGTACAATGAGCAGTTCTTC.

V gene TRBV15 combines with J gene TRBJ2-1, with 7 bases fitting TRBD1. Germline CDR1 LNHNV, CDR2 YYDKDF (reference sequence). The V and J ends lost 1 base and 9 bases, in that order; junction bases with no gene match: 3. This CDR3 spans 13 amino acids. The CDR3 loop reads CATSRGGGFEQFF. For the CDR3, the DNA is TGTGCCACCAGCAGAGGAGGGGGCTTTGAGCAGTTCTTC.

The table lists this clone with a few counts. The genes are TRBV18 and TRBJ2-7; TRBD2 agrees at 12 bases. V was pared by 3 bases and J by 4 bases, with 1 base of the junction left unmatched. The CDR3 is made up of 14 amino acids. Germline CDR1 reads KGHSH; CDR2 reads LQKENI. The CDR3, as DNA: TGTGCCAGCTCACCCGGACTAGCGGGGTACGAGCAGTACTTC. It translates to CASSPGLAGYEQYF.

CDR3 in amino acids: CASSTSSYEQYF. In DNA, the CDR3 is TGTGCCAGCAGCACAAGTTCCTACGAGCAGTACTTC. The chain couples TRBV7-9 to TRBJ2-7; D is ambiguous. The germline V gene has CDR1 SEHNR and CDR2 FQNEAQ (reference sequence). Deletions cut 5 bases from V and 1 base from J, with 6 bases between. The CDR3 totals 12 residues.

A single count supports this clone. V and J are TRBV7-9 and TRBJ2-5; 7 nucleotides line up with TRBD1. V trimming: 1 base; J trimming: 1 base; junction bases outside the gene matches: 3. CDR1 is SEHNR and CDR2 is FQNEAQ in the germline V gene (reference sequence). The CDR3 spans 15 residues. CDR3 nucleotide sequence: TGTGCCAGCAGCTTAGGACAGGGTCCCCAAGAGACCCAGTACTTC. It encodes CASSLGQGPQETQYF.

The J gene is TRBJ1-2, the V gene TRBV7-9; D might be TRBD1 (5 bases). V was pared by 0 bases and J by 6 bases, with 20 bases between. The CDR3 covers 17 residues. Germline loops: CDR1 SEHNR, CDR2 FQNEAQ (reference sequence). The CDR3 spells CASSLASGGDPRDGYTF. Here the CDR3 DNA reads TGTGCCAGCAGCTTAGCGTCTGGAGGGGACCCCCGGGATGGCTACACCTTC.

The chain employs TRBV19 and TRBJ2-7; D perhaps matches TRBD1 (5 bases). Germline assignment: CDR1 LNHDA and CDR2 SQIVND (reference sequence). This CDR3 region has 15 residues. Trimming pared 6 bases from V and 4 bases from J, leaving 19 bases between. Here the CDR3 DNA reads TGTGCCAGTAGCCCACTGGCAGGGAAGGGGTACGAGCAGTACTTC. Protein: CASSPLAGKGYEQYF.

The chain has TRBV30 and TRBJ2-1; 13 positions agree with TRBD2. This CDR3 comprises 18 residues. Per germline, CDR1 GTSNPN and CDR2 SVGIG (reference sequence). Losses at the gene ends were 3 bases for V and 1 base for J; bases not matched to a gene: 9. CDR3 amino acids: CAWRELAGGSGSYNEQFF. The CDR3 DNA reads TGTGCCTGGAGGGAACTAGCGGGAGGGTCCGGGTCCTACAATGAGCAGTTCTTC.

This CDR3 is CASSSGARSGNTIYF. The CDR3 DNA sequence: TGTGCCAGCAGTTCAGGGGCTCGCTCTGGAAACACCATATATTTT. This chain uses TRBV28 with TRBJ1-3; the D gene is possibly TRBD1 (6 bases). Trimming shortened V by 4 bases and J by 0 bases, and 10 bases separated the two germline ends. The CDR3 consists of 15 residues. CDR1 MDHEN and CDR2 SYDVKM come from the germline V gene.

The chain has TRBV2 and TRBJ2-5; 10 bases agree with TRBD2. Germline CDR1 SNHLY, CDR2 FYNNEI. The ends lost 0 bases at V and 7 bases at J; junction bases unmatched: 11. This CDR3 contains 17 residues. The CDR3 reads CASSEAGGTSVLGTQYF. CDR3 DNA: TGTGCCAGCAGTGAAGCGGGGGGGACTAGCGTATTGGGGACCCAGTACTTC.

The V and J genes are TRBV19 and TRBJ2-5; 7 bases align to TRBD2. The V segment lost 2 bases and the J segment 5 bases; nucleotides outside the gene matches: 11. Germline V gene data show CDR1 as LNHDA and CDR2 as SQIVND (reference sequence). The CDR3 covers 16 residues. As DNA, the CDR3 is TGTGCCAGTAGTATACCCTTGGCGGGAGCGAGGGAGACCCAGTACTTC. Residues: CASSIPLAGARETQYF.

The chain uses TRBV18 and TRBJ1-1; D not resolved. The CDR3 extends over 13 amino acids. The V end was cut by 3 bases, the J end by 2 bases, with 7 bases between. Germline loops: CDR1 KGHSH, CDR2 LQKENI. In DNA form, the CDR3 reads TGTGCCAGCTCACCCAGGCCTAACACTGAAGCTTTCTTT. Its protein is CASSPRPNTEAFF.

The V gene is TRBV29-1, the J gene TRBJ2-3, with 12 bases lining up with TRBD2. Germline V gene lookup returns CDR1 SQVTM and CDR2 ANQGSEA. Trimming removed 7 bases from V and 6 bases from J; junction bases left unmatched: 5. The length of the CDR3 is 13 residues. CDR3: CSASGRAMDTQYF. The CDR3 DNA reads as TGCAGCGCTAGCGGGAGGGCCATGGATACGCAGTATTTT.

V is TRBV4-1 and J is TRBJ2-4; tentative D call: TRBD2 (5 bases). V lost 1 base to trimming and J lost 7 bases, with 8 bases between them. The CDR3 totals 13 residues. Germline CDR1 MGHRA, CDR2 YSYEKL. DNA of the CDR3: TGCGCCAGCAGCCAAGCGGACTCTAACATTCAGTACTTC. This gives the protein CASSQADSNIQYF.

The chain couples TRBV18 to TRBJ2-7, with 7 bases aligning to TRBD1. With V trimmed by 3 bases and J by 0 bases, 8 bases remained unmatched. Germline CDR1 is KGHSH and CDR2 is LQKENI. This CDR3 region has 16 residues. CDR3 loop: CASSPRQGPLSYEQYF. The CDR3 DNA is TGTGCCAGCTCACCCCGACAGGGTCCCCTCTCCTACGAGCAGTACTTC.

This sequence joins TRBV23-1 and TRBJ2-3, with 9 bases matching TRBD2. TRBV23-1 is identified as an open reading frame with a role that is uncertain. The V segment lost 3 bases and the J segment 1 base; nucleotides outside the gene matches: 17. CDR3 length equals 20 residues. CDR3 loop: CASSQRVLTGLAIGTDTQYF. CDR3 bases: TGCGCCAGCAGTCAGAGGGTCCTAACGGGACTAGCTATTGGCACAGATACGCAGTATTTT.

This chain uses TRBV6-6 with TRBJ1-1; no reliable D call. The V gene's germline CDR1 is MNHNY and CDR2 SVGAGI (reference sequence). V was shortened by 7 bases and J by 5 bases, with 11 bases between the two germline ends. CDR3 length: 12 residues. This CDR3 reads CASNDRRTEAFF. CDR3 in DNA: TGTGCCAGCAACGACCGGCGGACTGAAGCTTTCTTT.

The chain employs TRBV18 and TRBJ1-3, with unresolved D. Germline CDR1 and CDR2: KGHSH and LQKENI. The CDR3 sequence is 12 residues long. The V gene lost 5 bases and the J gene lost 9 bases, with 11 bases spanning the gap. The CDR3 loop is CASSFPRGTIYF. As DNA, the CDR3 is TGTGCCAGCTCATTCCCTCGGGGCACCATATATTTT.

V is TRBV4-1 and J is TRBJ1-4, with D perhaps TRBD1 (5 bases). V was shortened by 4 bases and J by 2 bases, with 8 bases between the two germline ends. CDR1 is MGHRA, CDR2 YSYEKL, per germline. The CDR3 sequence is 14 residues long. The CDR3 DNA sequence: TGCGCCAGCAGCCCCAAGGGGACTAATGAAAAACTGTTTTTT. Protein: CASSPKGTNEKLFF.

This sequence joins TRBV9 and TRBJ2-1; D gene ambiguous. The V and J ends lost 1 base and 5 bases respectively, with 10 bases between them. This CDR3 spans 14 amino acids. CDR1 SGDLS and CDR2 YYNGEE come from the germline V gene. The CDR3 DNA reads TGTGCCAGCAGCGTAAGCCCCCTCGACAATGAGCAGTTCTTC. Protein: CASSVSPLDNEQFF.